This T cell receptor beta chain was recorded in a study of CD8 T cells in ankylosing spondylitis. Whole-study results and caveats: With a CD8+ phenotype, disease-linked clones were relatively rare in peripheral blood. It appeared that ankylosing spondylitis blood was characterized by a TCR beta motif of seven or eight highly homologous variants.

Concerning this clonotype itself: Antigen specificity is unknown.

TCRdb re-analysed the 5' RACE reads in MiXCR, keeping a single row per CDR3 protein. Of over 400,000 distinct CDR3 sequences in the sample, roughly 25% were seen once. V gave up 3 bases and J gave up 6 bases, with 17 bases separating them. Germline values: CDR1 MGHDK, CDR2 SYGVNS. The CDR3 is 15 amino acids. Input material: blood, either unsorted or a sorted T cell fraction (not recorded which). The chain combines TRBV25-1 with TRBJ1-2; D perhaps matches TRBD1 (5 bases). The receptor was derived from a male donor with ankylosing spondylitis. CDR3 residues: CASSERGRQSHGYTF. As DNA, the CDR3 is TGTGCCAGCAGTGAGAGGGGAAGACAGTCCCATGGCTACACCTTC.